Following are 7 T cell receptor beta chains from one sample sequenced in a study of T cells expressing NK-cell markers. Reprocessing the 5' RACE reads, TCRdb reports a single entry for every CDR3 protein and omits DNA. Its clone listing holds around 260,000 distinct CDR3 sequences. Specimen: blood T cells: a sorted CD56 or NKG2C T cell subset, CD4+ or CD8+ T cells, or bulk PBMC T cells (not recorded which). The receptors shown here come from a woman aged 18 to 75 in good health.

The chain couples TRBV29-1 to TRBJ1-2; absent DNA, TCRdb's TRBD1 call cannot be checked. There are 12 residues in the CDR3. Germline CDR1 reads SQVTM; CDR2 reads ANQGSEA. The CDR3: CSVAVGLGGYTF. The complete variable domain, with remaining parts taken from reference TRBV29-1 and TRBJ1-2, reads SAVISQKPSRDICQRGTSLTIQCQVDSQVTMMFWYRQQPGQSLTLIATANQGSEATYESGFVIDKFPISRPNLTFSTLTVSNMSPEDSSIYLCSVAVGLGGYTFGSGTRLTVV.

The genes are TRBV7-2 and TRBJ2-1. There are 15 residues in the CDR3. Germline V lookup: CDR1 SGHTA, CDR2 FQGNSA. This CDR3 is CASSLDLGVRNEQFF.

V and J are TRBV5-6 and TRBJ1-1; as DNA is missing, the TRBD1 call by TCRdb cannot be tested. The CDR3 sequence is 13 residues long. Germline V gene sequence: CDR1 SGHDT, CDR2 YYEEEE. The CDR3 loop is CASSLGGENEAFF.

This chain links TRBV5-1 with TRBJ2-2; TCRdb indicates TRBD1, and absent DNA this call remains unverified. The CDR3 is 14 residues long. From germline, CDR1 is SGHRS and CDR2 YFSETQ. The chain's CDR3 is CASETGPNTGELFF.

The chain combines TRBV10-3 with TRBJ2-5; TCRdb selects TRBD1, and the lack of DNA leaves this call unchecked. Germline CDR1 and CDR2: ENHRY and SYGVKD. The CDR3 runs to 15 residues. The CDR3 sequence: CAISQTGGDTETQYF.

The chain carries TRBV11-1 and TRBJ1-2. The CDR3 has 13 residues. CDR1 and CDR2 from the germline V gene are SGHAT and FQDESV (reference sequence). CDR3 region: CASSPGLYYGYTF.

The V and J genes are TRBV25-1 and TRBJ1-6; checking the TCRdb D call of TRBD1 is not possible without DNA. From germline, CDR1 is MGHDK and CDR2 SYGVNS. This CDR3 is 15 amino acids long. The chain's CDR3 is CASQIGTGNNSPLHF.